This T cell receptor beta chain comes out of a study of T-cell reconstitution after alpha-beta-depleted transplantation in children listed by TCRdb under 2016. In terms of the full investigation: Using TCR repertoire profiling, the study quantitatively followed how T-cell immune reconstitution unfolded in children after TCRalphabeta/CD19-depleted allogeneic hematopoietic cell transplantation.

The protocol used for the library was PCR. Sequencing was performed on an Illumina HiSeq 2500. Molecular barcoding was employed in the preparation of TCR libraries, with unique molecular identifiers being used to normalize TCRbeta repertoire quantification. The public reads were reanalyzed by TCRdb: fastp trimming at Q25, MiXCR alignment, in-frame beta chains only. Each record represents a unique CDR3 protein, reported with the most common genes and DNA among its rows. The sample includes hundreds of thousands of distinct CDR3 sequences, with less than 35% observed a single time. The top ten hold around 2.5% of the sample. Concerning this clonotype itself: No cognate antigen has been identified for it. Per-base quality was not reported, and no clone a single base away is much larger than it.

From cysteine to phenylalanine, the CDR3 is 16 amino acids long. Only the CDR3 DNA stays, 48 bases, in frame from base 1. CDR1 and CDR2 were assigned from the germline V gene (reference sequence) as SEHNR and FQNEAQ. V trim: 5 bases; J trim: 0 bases; unmatched bases: 6. Recombination joined TRBV7-9 with TRBJ2-3; 9 bases in the junction line up with TRBD2. The clonotype was recovered from a human donor who donated a stem cell graft to a child with aplastic anemia. This specimen consisted of PBMCs from the stem cell graft donor, obtained from the stem cell graft. CDR3 loop: CASSPGLAPSTDTQYF. The nucleotides are TGTGCCAGCAGCCCTGGACTAGCGCCTAGCACAGATACGCAGTATTTT. The reference TRBV7-9 and TRBJ2-3 proteins fill in what lies around the CDR3, so the full variable domain reads DTGVSQNPRHKITKRGQNVTFRCDPISEHNRLYWYRQTLGQGPEFLTYFQNEAQLEKSRLLSDRFSAERPKGSFSTLEIQRTEQGDSAMYLCASSPGLAPSTDTQYFGPGTRLTVL.